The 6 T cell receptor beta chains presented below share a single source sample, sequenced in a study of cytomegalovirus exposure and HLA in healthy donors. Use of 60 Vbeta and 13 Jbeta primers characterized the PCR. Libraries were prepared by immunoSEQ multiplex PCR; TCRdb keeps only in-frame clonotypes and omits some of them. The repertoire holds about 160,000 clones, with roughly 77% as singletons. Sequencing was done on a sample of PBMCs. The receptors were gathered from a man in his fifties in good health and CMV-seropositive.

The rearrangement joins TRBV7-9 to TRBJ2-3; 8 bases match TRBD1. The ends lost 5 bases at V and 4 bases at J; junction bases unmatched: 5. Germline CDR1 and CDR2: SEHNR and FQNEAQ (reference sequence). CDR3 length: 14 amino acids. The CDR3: CASSDRGGSDTQYF. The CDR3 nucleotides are TGTGCCAGCAGCGACAGGGGAGGTTCAGATACGCAGTATTTT.

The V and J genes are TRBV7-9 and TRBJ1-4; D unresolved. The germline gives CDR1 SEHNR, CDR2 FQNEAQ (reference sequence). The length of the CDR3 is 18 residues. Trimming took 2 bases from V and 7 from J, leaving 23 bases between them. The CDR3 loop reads CASSLIGHSSSRGEKLFF. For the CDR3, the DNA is TGTGCCAGCAGCTTAATTGGGCACAGCAGCTCCCGTGGTGAAAAACTGTTTTTT.

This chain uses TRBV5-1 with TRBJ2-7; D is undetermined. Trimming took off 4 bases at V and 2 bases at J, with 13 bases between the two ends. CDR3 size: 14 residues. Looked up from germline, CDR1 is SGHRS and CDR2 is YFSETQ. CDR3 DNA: TGCGCCAGCAGCCCTCAGACATGGACCTACGAGCAGTACTTC. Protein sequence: CASSPQTWTYEQYF.

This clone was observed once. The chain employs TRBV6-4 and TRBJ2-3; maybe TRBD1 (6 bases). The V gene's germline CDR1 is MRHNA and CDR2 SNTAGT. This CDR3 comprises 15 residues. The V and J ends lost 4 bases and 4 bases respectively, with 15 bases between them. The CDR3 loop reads CASSARQANADTQYF. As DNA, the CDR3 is TGTGCCAGCAGTGCGCGACAGGCGAATGCAGATACGCAGTATTTT.

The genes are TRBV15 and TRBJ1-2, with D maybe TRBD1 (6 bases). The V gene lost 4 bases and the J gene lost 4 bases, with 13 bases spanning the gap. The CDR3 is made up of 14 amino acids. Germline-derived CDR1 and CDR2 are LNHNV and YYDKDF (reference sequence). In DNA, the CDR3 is TGTGCCACCAGCACCAGACAGGTGGCCTATGGCTACACCTTC. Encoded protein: CATSTRQVAYGYTF.

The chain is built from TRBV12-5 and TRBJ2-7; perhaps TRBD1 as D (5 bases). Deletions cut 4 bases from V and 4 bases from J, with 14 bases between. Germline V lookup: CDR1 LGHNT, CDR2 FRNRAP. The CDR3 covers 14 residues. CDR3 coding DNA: TGTGCTAGTGGTTCGCCACTCACAGGATACGAGCAGTACTTC. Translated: CASGSPLTGYEQYF.